The 28 T cell receptor beta chains in this list originate from one sample, sequenced in a study of OX40 agonist ivuxolimab in advanced cancers. Produced via immunoSEQ multiplex PCR; TCRdb's table is partial and in-frame only. The table has approximately 60,000 clones, over 75% seen once. Sequencing was performed on CD4+ or CD8+ T cells sorted from blood, taken in a trial of the OX40 agonist ivuxolimab. These receptors all come from an adult with an advanced solid tumor such as melanoma, head and neck, liver or kidney cancer.

J is TRBJ2-3 and V is TRBV6-4; TRBD2 is a possible D gene (5 bases). The CDR3 has 12 residues. Trimming removed 3 bases at V and 4 bases at J, with 5 bases between. CDR1 is MRHNA and CDR2 is SNTAGT in the germline V gene. The CDR3 reads CASSEGADTQYF. The CDR3 DNA sequence: TGTGCCAGCAGTGAGGGAGCAGATACGCAGTATTTT.

The chain has TRBV6-5 and TRBJ2-2; 7 nucleotides match TRBD2. Germline assignment: CDR1 MNHEY and CDR2 SVGAGI. V was clipped by 2 bases and J by 5 bases; unmatched bases: 2. The CDR3 length is 14 residues. CDR3 DNA sequence: TGTGCCAGCAGTTACGGGGAGGGGACCGGGGAGCTGTTTTTT. This encodes CASSYGEGTGELFF.

The V and J genes are TRBV13 and TRBJ2-1, with D possibly TRBD2 on 5 matching bases. V was shortened by 4 bases and J by 5 bases, with 21 bases between the two germline ends. The length of the CDR3 is 17 residues. Germline V lookup: CDR1 PRHDT, CDR2 FYEKMQ (reference sequence). CDR3 sequence: CASSSALFRKEDNEQFF. CDR3 nucleotides: TGTGCCAGCAGCTCGGCATTATTTAGAAAGGAGGACAATGAGCAGTTCTTC.

The V and J genes are TRBV27 and TRBJ2-1; 9 bases map to TRBD2. The trim removed 3 bases at V and 7 bases at J, leaving 7 bases unmatched. Looked up from germline, CDR1 is MNHEY and CDR2 is SMNVEV (reference sequence). There are 15 residues in the CDR3. CDR3 residues: CASSFGSGSSNEQFF. The CDR3 DNA is TGTGCCAGCAGTTTCGGTAGCGGGAGTTCTAATGAGCAGTTCTTC.

This chain connects TRBV5-4 to TRBJ2-5; the D gene is possibly TRBD2 (6 bases). V lost 3 bases to trimming and J lost 7 bases, with 19 bases between them. Per germline, CDR1 SGHNT and CDR2 YYREEE (reference sequence). This CDR3 comprises 15 residues. The CDR3 loop is CASSSVSSGQGTQYF. CDR3 DNA: TGTGCCAGCAGCTCAGTTAGTAGCGGCCAGGGGACCCAGTACTTC.

The chain has TRBV5-1 and TRBJ1-1; 7 bases are shared with TRBD1. The CDR3 length is 12 residues. Germline CDR1 and CDR2: SGHRS and YFSETQ. J gave up 6 bases and V 2 bases, and 1 base lay outside the gene matches. The CDR3 spells CASSFQGAEAFF. DNA for the CDR3: TGCGCCAGCAGCTTCCAGGGGGCTGAAGCTTTCTTT.

The gene calls are TRBV7-2 and TRBJ2-2; 10 bases match TRBD1. The germline gives CDR1 SGHTA, CDR2 FQGNSA. The J segment lost 3 bases and the V segment lost 2 bases, leaving 6 bases of the junction unmatched. CDR3 length equals 17 residues. CDR3 region: CASSLPLGTGDTGELFF. The DNA of the CDR3 is TGTGCCAGCAGCTTACCTTTAGGGACAGGGGACACCGGGGAGCTGTTTTTT.

This chain links TRBV27 with TRBJ1-1; D not certain. The CDR3 has 14 amino acids. In germline, CDR1 is MNHEY, CDR2 SMNVEV (reference sequence). V was cut by 3 bases and J by 3 bases, with 11 bases left in between. Here the CDR3 reads CASSFSGMYTEAFF. In DNA form, the CDR3 reads TGTGCCAGCAGTTTCTCGGGGATGTACACTGAAGCTTTCTTT.

This chain uses TRBV29-1 with TRBJ1-1; D gene ambiguous. The CDR3 length is 13 residues. CDR1 and CDR2 from the germline V gene are SQVTM and ANQGSEA. The V end lost 5 bases, the J end lost 1 base, and 11 bases lay between the germline ends. The chain's CDR3 is CSVCDNPNTEAFF. CDR3 DNA: TGCAGCGTTTGCGACAACCCGAACACTGAAGCTTTCTTT. Supplemented by reference TRBV29-1 and TRBJ1-1, the full variable domain reads SAVISQKPSRDICQRGTSLTIQCQVDSQVTMMFWYRQQPGQSLTLIATANQGSEATYESGFVIDKFPISRPNLTFSTLTVSNMSPEDSSIYLCSVCDNPNTEAFFGQGTRLTVV.

In DNA, the CDR3 is TGTGCCAGCAGTGAATTCGCAGGAGAGTACGAGCAGTACGTC. Its translation is CASSEFAGEYEQYV. The chain employs TRBV6-1 and TRBJ2-7; D is undetermined. The V gene's germline CDR1 is MNHNS and CDR2 SASEGT. V was shortened by 2 bases and J by 4 bases, with 12 bases between the two germline ends. The CDR3 is 14 amino acids.

This clone was seen a few times. This sequence joins TRBV4-1 and TRBJ2-7, with 8 positions matching TRBD2. V shed 1 base, J shed 3 bases, and the junction held 2 bases outside the gene matches. The CDR3 runs to 14 residues. Germline V gene sequence: CDR1 MGHRA, CDR2 YSYEKL. In nucleotides, the CDR3 is TGCGCCAGCAGCCAAGTGGGGACTAGCTACGAGCAGTACTTC. Its translation is CASSQVGTSYEQYF.

The CDR3 bases are TGTGCCAGTAGTCCCACCGGGCCCCCGATGGCTTTCTTT. Residues: CASSPTGPPMAFF. V usage is TRBV19 and J usage is TRBJ1-1; D uncertain. CDR1 is LNHDA, CDR2 SQIVND, per germline (reference sequence). V was pared by 5 bases and J by 11 bases, with 18 bases between. The CDR3 has 13 amino acids.

V is TRBV7-6 and J is TRBJ1-4, with unresolved D. Trimming pared 5 bases from V and 4 bases from J, leaving 14 bases between. The CDR3 totals 15 residues. CDR1 and CDR2 from the germline V gene are SGHVS and FNYEAQ. CDR3 in DNA: TGTGCCAGCAGCCCGACCATAAATGGTAATGAAAAACTGTTTTTT. Its translation is CASSPTINGNEKLFF.

The chain has TRBV21-1 and TRBJ2-5; TRBD1 was called by the table and not checked on the DNA. TRBV21-1 is a pseudogene. This CDR3 spans 15 amino acids. DNA of the CDR3: TGTGCCAGCAGCCCTGAGATAGGGGGTGGGGAGACCCAGTACTTC. This encodes CASSPEIGGGETQYF.

CDR3 nucleotides: TGTGCCTGGAGTCTCGGGGAGGACCCCAAAAACATTCAGTACTTC. Translating it yields CAWSLGEDPKNIQYF. The chain is built from TRBV30 and TRBJ2-4; D is possibly TRBD2 (6 bases). Germline V gene lookup returns CDR1 GTSNPN and CDR2 SVGIG (reference sequence). V lost 2 bases and J lost 2, with 13 bases in between. This CDR3 has 15 residues.

This clone was seen once. The chain joins TRBV4-2 to TRBJ2-3; no clear D gene. The ends were cut back, 0 bases at V and 0 bases at J, with 7 bases in the middle. Germline loops: CDR1 LGHNA, CDR2 YNFKEQ. This CDR3 is built from 15 residues. As DNA, the CDR3 is TGTGCCAGCAGCCAAGATGGGCGGAGCACAGATACGCAGTATTTT. This encodes CASSQDGRSTDTQYF.

This chain joins TRBV5-6 and TRBJ2-3, with D unclear. The V and J ends lost 0 bases and 2 bases respectively, with 7 bases between them. This CDR3 region has 14 residues. Germline CDR1 reads SGHDT; CDR2 reads YYEEEE. CDR3 sequence reads: CASSLVLATDTQYF. CDR3 nucleotides: TGTGCCAGCAGCTTGGTGCTGGCCACAGATACGCAGTATTTT.

This clone showed up just a few times. The J gene is TRBJ2-7, the V gene TRBV6-1, with 7 bases that match TRBD1. The CDR3 consists of 15 residues. V lost 7 bases, J lost 2 bases, and 11 bases stayed unmatched. Germline assignment: CDR1 MNHNS and CDR2 SASEGT. CDR3 amino acids: CASKDRTEKAYEQYF. CDR3 sequence (DNA): TGTGCCAGCAAGGACAGGACAGAAAAAGCCTACGAGCAGTACTTC.

The chain joins TRBV7-6 to TRBJ2-5, with TRBD1 identical over 7 bases. Trimming removed 5 bases from V and 3 bases from J; junction bases left unmatched: 3. The CDR3 is 13 residues long. Germline CDR1 reads SGHVS; CDR2 reads FNYEAQ. The DNA for the CDR3 is TGTGCCAGCAGCCCCGGGACAGAAGAGACCCAGTACTTC. This encodes CASSPGTEETQYF.

The chain joins TRBV6-6 to TRBJ2-1; D possibly corresponds to TRBD2 (6 bases). Germline-derived CDR1 and CDR2 are MNHNY and SVGAGI (reference sequence). The CDR3 covers 15 residues. V was shortened by 7 bases and J by 3 bases, with 16 bases between the two germline ends. CDR3 sequence (DNA): TGTGCCAGCAACGAGGACTATTCGGTCTACAATGAGCAGTTCTTC. Protein sequence: CASNEDYSVYNEQFF.

The chain has TRBV11-3 and TRBJ2-7; 7 nucleotides match TRBD1. After removal of 3 bases from V and 2 bases from J, the junction contained 4 bases not matched to a gene. The CDR3 loop spans 14 amino acids. Germline loops: CDR1 SGHNT, CDR2 YENEEA. The CDR3 loop reads CASSFRDRPYEQYF. For the CDR3, the DNA is TGTGCCAGCAGCTTCCGGGACAGACCCTACGAGCAGTACTTC.

This chain connects TRBV7-9 to TRBJ1-1; the D is unclear. The V gene lost 8 bases and the J gene lost 3 bases, with 16 bases spanning the gap. The germline gives CDR1 SEHNR, CDR2 FQNEAQ (reference sequence). The CDR3 is 14 amino acids. The CDR3, as DNA: TGTGCCAGCCTGGAGGTTTTCGCACACACTGAAGCTTTCTTT. As protein: CASLEVFAHTEAFF.

V is TRBV29-1 and J is TRBJ2-1, with 10 bases fitting TRBD2. CDR1 SQVTM and CDR2 ANQGSEA come from the germline V gene. The CDR3 totals 13 residues. Trimming took 4 bases from V and 9 from J; bases not matched to a gene: 6. CDR3: CSVVPSGSLEQFF. In DNA form, the CDR3 reads TGCAGCGTTGTGCCTAGCGGGAGTCTTGAGCAGTTCTTC.

The chain links TRBV9 to TRBJ1-4, with D possibly TRBD1 on 5 matching bases. Germline V gives CDR1 SGDLS, CDR2 YYNGEE. This CDR3 is built from 14 residues. V lost 0 bases, J lost 8 bases, and 11 bases lay in between. As DNA, the CDR3 is TGTGCCAGCAGCGTAGATGGGGGGTTGGAAAAACTGTTTTTT. This encodes CASSVDGGLEKLFF.

The rearrangement links TRBV5-1 to TRBJ1-1, with a weak D call TRBD1 (5 bases). The CDR3 has 14 amino acids. V shed 0 bases and J shed 1 base, with 7 bases lying between them. CDR1 is SGHRS, CDR2 YFSETQ, per germline. For the CDR3, the DNA is TGCGCCAGCAGCTTGGGGGGGTCGAACACTGAAGCTTTCTTT. It yields the protein CASSLGGSNTEAFF.

The chain has TRBV7-9 and TRBJ1-2; no reliable D call. Germline V gene data show CDR1 as SEHNR and CDR2 as FQNEAQ (reference sequence). This CDR3 region has 13 residues. Trimming shortened V by 2 bases and J by 6 bases, and 10 bases separated the two germline ends. The CDR3 DNA sequence: TGTGCCAGCAGCTTATCGGGAGAGGATGGCTACACCTTC. It specifies CASSLSGEDGYTF.

The CDR3 reads CSVEDPDRPNTDTQYF. The CDR3 nucleotides are TGCAGCGTTGAAGATCCGGACAGGCCGAACACAGATACGCAGTATTTT. V gene TRBV29-1 combines with J gene TRBJ2-3; 7 bases line up with TRBD1. V was pared by 0 bases and J by 2 bases, with 8 bases of the junction left unmatched. The length of the CDR3 is 16 residues. Germline V gene data show CDR1 as SQVTM and CDR2 as ANQGSEA.

In nucleotides, the CDR3 is TGTGCCAGCAGCTTAGATTCTTTTTTCACCCCGAACACCGGGGAGCTGTTTTTT. Translated: CASSLDSFFTPNTGELFF. This chain connects TRBV11-2 to TRBJ2-2; D remains ambiguous. V was pared by 0 bases and J by 0 bases, with 14 bases between. The germline V gene has CDR1 SGHAT and CDR2 FQNNGV. The CDR3 is 18 amino acids.